This TCR beta chain is drawn from a study of shared T cell receptors in the human thymus. Clones were read by immunoSEQ multiplex PCR, and TCRdb kept only the in-frame ones, dropping some. The sample has a few hundred thousand clones; roughly 94% are singletons. V was pared by 0 bases and J by 0 bases, with 12 bases between. The V gene's germline CDR1 is SGHDN and CDR2 FVKESK. The CDR3 has 16 residues. This clone was seen more than once but under ten times. Material: thymocytes. The sequence was collected from a human donor. The chain links TRBV14 to TRBJ2-7; no clear D. CDR3 bases: TGTGCCAGCAGCCAAGATCGCGCTACTATCTCCTACGAGCAGTACTTC. Protein sequence: CASSQDRATISYEQYF.